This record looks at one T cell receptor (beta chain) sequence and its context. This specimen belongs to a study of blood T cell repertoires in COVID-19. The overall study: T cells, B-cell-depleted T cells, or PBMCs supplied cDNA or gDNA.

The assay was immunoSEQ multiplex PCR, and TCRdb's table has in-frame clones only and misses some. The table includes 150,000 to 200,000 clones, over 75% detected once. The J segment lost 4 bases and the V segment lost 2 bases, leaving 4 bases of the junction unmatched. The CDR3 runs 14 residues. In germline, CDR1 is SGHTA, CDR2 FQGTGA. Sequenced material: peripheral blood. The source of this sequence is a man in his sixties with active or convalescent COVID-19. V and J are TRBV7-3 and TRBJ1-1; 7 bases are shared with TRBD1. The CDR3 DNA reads TGTGCCAGCAGCTTACAGGGGGAATCCACTGAAGCTTTCTTT. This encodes CASSLQGESTEAFF.